The 25 T cell receptor beta chains below come from one sample, sequenced in a study of blood T cell repertoires in COVID-19 (dated by TCRdb to 2020 to 2021). The library relied on the immunoSEQ multiplex PCR assay. In its TCRdb copy, this immuneACCESS table keeps in-frame sequences only and misses some clones. Where compared with another copy, unresolved V genes explain less than half of these, and the others have no known cause. The sample includes roughly 250,000 clones, with about 81% observed a single time. The ten largest clones take up roughly 12% of the sample. Sequenced: peripheral blood. The receptors were gathered from a woman aged 55-69 years with active or convalescent COVID-19.

This clone showed up just a few times. This chain uses TRBV15 with TRBJ1-6; D is uncertain. V lost 0 bases and J lost 4, with 7 bases in between. Germline assignment: CDR1 LNHNV and CDR2 YYDKDF (reference sequence). This CDR3 has 15 amino acids. This CDR3 reads CATSRDPTYNSPLHF. In DNA, the CDR3 is TGTGCCACCAGCAGAGATCCGACTTATAATTCACCCCTCCACTTT.

For this clone: This specimen includes other DNA sequences encoding the same CDR3. This chain uses TRBV20-1 with TRBJ1-2, with D possibly matching TRBD1 (5 bases). With 3 bases removed from V and 5 bases from J, the gap between germline ends came to 7 bases. This CDR3 comprises 11 residues. The germline gives CDR1 DFQATT, CDR2 SNEGSKA (reference sequence). The CDR3 coding sequence is TGCAGTGCTAGTCGGGGGTATGGCTACACCTTC. Translating it yields CSASRGYGYTF.

The J gene is TRBJ2-7, the V gene TRBV30; D is perhaps TRBD1 (6 bases). Germline V gene data show CDR1 as GTSNPN and CDR2 as SVGIG (reference sequence). The CDR3 is made up of 12 amino acids. V was clipped by 5 bases and J by 0 bases, with 8 bases between them. The CDR3 region is CAWGQISYEQYF. CDR3 in DNA: TGTGCCTGGGGACAGATCTCCTACGAGCAGTACTTC.

CDR3 sequence reads: CASIFGQGRTEAFF. In DNA form, the CDR3 reads TGTGCCAGCATTTTTGGACAGGGGCGCACTGAAGCTTTCTTT. The V call is TRBV2, the J call TRBJ1-1, with 9 nucleotides matching TRBD1. Germline assignment: CDR1 SNHLY and CDR2 FYNNEI. V trimming: 7 bases; J trimming: 4 bases; junction bases outside the gene matches: 7. The CDR3 runs 14 residues.

The sample holds one count of this clone. V gene TRBV19 combines with J gene TRBJ1-1; D uncertain. Germline CDR1 reads LNHDA; CDR2 reads SQIVND (reference sequence). V was clipped by 4 bases and J by 0 bases, with 9 bases between them. The CDR3 has 14 residues. This CDR3 reads CASSTRGVNTEAFF. In DNA form, the CDR3 reads TGTGCCAGTAGTACGAGAGGCGTGAACACTGAAGCTTTCTTT.

The chain combines TRBV20-1 with TRBJ2-5; the match to TRBD2 covers 9 bases. V gave up 3 bases and J gave up 2 bases; unmatched junction bases: 10. Germline CDR1 is DFQATT and CDR2 is SNEGSKA (reference sequence). This CDR3 is 16 amino acids long. CDR3 region: CSASGMGGGVQETQYF. DNA for the CDR3: TGCAGTGCTAGTGGCATGGGCGGGGGGGTACAAGAGACCCAGTACTTC.

The rearrangement links TRBV11-1 to TRBJ1-1; possible D gene TRBD1, 6 bases. The CDR3 has 14 amino acids. V gave up 2 bases and J gave up 3 bases, with 10 bases separating them. The germline gives CDR1 SGHAT, CDR2 FQDESV (reference sequence). CDR3 loop: CASSLNEGDTEAFF. The CDR3 DNA follows: TGTGCCAGCAGCTTAAATGAGGGGGACACTGAAGCTTTCTTT. The whole variable domain, filled in from reference TRBV11-1 and TRBJ1-1, reads EAEVAQSPRYKITEKSQAVAFWCDPISGHATLYWYRQILGQGPELLVQFQDESVVDDSQLPKDRFSAERLKGVDSTLKIQPAELGDSAMYLCASSLNEGDTEAFFGQGTRLTVV.

This clone turned up a few times. The rearrangement uses TRBV19 and TRBJ1-1; TRBD1 matches at 8 bases. V lost 4 bases and J lost 5; bases outside the gene matches: 9. This CDR3 is built from 15 residues. Germline lookup yields CDR1 LNHDA and CDR2 SQIVND (reference sequence). Here the CDR3 DNA reads TGTGCCAGTAGTACCCCAAACAGGGGGGGAACTGAAGCTTTCTTT. Translating gives CASSTPNRGGTEAFF.

This chain joins TRBV6-5 and TRBJ2-5; 7 bases align to TRBD1. Germline values: CDR1 MNHEY, CDR2 SVGAGI. V shed 6 bases and J 4 bases; nucleotides not matched to a gene: 8. The CDR3 contains 14 residues. The CDR3 nucleotides are TGTGCCAGCAGAGTAACAGAGGGGGCAGAGACCCAGTACTTC. As protein: CASRVTEGAETQYF.

This chain connects TRBV27 to TRBJ1-5; possibly TRBD1 for D (5 bases). Germline CDR1 and CDR2: MNHEY and SMNVEV (reference sequence). This CDR3 comprises 17 residues. V was trimmed by 7 bases and J by 5 bases, leaving 24 bases between them. CDR3 nucleotide sequence: TGTGCCAGCACCGCTATGACAGAATGGACAACCTATCAGCCCCAGCATTTT. The encoded protein is CASTAMTEWTTYQPQHF.

The V and J genes are TRBV6-4 and TRBJ1-2; weak D call: TRBD1 (6 bases). Trimming removed 2 bases at V and 10 bases at J, with 20 bases between. The V gene's germline CDR1 is MRHNA and CDR2 SNTAGT. The CDR3 sequence is 15 residues long. The CDR3 sequence is CASSDTGSPLMVYTF. The CDR3 region has the DNA TGTGCCAGCAGTGACACAGGGAGCCCCCTCATGGTCTACACCTTC.

The chain joins TRBV2 to TRBJ2-7; 9 positions agree with TRBD2. V shed 7 bases, J shed 3 bases, and the junction held 10 bases outside the gene matches. Germline V gives CDR1 SNHLY, CDR2 FYNNEI. The CDR3 is 15 residues long. CDR3 residues: CASIDSGGFLYEQYF. The CDR3, as DNA: TGTGCCAGCATTGATAGCGGGGGATTCCTCTACGAGCAGTACTTC.

Only a few counts were recorded for this clone. The V and J genes are TRBV5-6 and TRBJ1-2; 9 nucleotides match TRBD1. This CDR3 is built from 14 residues. V dropped 1 base and J dropped 6; count of bases not matched to a gene: 4. The germline V gene encodes CDR1 SGHDT and CDR2 YYEEEE. The CDR3 DNA reads as TGTGCCAGCAGCTTGACAGGGGGCGCTAATGGCTACACCTTC. Residues: CASSLTGGANGYTF.

The chain joins TRBV11-2 to TRBJ2-1; 16 nucleotides agree with TRBD2. Trimming at V came to 3 bases and at J to 7 bases, leaving 12 bases not matched to a gene. Germline CDR1 and CDR2: SGHAT and FQNNGV. The CDR3 totals 19 residues. CDR3 bases: TGTGCCAGCAGCTTGGGACTAGCGGGGGGGCTGGACCTTTGGAATGAGCAGTTCTTC. It is translated as CASSLGLAGGLDLWNEQFF.

V is TRBV6-6 and J is TRBJ2-3; TRBD2 aligns across 9 bases. Germline assignment: CDR1 MNHNY and CDR2 SVGAGI (reference sequence). Germline trimming cut 5 bases from V and 3 bases from J; bases unmatched to any gene: 3. The CDR3 totals 14 residues. CDR3 residues: CASSPSGVTDTQYF. DNA for the CDR3: TGTGCCAGCAGTCCTAGCGGGGTGACAGATACGCAGTATTTT.

This clone was counted a single time. CDR3 sequence: CASLPGLSYNEQFF. The CDR3 nucleotides are TGTGCCAGCCTGCCGGGACTTTCCTACAATGAGCAGTTCTTC. The chain joins TRBV2 to TRBJ2-1; possible D gene TRBD2, 6 bases. The CDR3 spans 14 residues. With 8 bases removed from V and 1 base from J, the gap between germline ends came to 12 bases. In germline, CDR1 is SNHLY, CDR2 FYNNEI.

The V and J genes are TRBV9 and TRBJ1-6; D unresolved. Trimming left V 0 bases short and J 7 bases short, with 11 bases between. Germline V gene data show CDR1 as SGDLS and CDR2 as YYNGEE. This CDR3 region has 15 residues. CDR3 DNA: TGTGCCAGCAGCGTAGGTCGGGAAATAAATTCACCCCTCCACTTT. It specifies CASSVGREINSPLHF.

The chain uses TRBV5-1 and TRBJ2-2; D is perhaps TRBD1 (6 bases). The V and J ends lost 0 bases and 2 bases respectively, with 11 bases between them. The length of the CDR3 is 16 residues. CDR1 and CDR2 from the germline V gene are SGHRS and YFSETQ. CDR3 in DNA: TGCGCCAGCAGCTTGGAGGCAGGGGAAAACACCGGGGAGCTGTTTTTT. As protein: CASSLEAGENTGELFF.

The CDR3 here is CASSSSMNTEAFF. The CDR3 nucleotides read TGTGCCAGCAGTTCTAGCATGAACACTGAAGCTTTCTTT. The rearrangement joins TRBV27 to TRBJ1-1; no firm D call. V was shortened by 4 bases and J by 0 bases, with 6 bases between the two germline ends. The CDR3 totals 13 residues. Germline V lookup: CDR1 MNHEY, CDR2 SMNVEV (reference sequence).

This chain's CDR3 is CASRPGLSTDTQYF. Here the CDR3 DNA reads TGTGCCAGCAGACCGGGACTCAGCACAGATACGCAGTATTTT. The chain uses TRBV2 and TRBJ2-3; TRBD2 might be the D (6 bases). The V end lost 6 bases, the J end lost 0 bases, and 10 bases lay between the germline ends. CDR1 SNHLY and CDR2 FYNNEI come from the germline V gene. The CDR3 has 14 amino acids. The variable domain in full, with the rest retrieved from reference TRBV2 and TRBJ2-3, is EPEVTQTPSHQVTQMGQEVILRCVPISNHLYFYWYRQILGQKVEFLVSFYNNEISEKSEIFDDQFSVERPDGSNFTLKIRSTKLEDSAMYFCASRPGLSTDTQYFGPGTRLTVL.

The gene calls are TRBV6-6 and TRBJ1-1; D gene unclear. Per the germline V gene, CDR1 is MNHNY and CDR2 is SVGAGI (reference sequence). This CDR3 spans 13 amino acids. V was clipped by 8 bases and J by 6 bases, with 16 bases between them. In DNA, the CDR3 is TGTGCCAGCCACCCCCTACTTCGCGCTGAAGCTTTCTTT. Protein product: CASHPLLRAEAFF.

The V call is TRBV6-5, the J call TRBJ2-6, with D possibly being TRBD1 (5 bases). Trimming stripped 6 bases from V and 2 bases from J, with 11 bases between. This CDR3 is 15 amino acids long. Germline CDR1 reads MNHEY; CDR2 reads SVGAGI. CDR3: CASRSQGTGANVLTF. CDR3 sequence (DNA): TGTGCCAGCAGGAGTCAGGGTACTGGGGCCAACGTCCTGACTTTC.

The chain combines TRBV18 with TRBJ2-5; 10 nucleotides line up with TRBD2. J lost 4 bases, V lost 2 bases, and 4 bases had no gene match. Germline V gene sequence: CDR1 KGHSH, CDR2 LQKENI. CDR3 length equals 15 residues. CDR3 DNA: TGTGCCAGCTCACCAGGCCTAGCGGGGGTAGAGACCCAGTACTTC. Translation: CASSPGLAGVETQYF.

The genes are TRBV7-2 and TRBJ2-5, with 7 positions matching TRBD1. Germline V gene data show CDR1 as SGHTA and CDR2 as FQGNSA. This CDR3 region has 17 residues. Unmatched junction bases numbered 11, after V lost 1 base and J lost 3 bases. The CDR3 DNA is TGTGCCAGCAGCTTAGGCCCAGGGGGTACCTCCAAAGAGACCCAGTACTTC. Encoded protein: CASSLGPGGTSKETQYF. The variable domain in full, with the rest retrieved from reference TRBV7-2 and TRBJ2-5, is GAGVSQSPSNKVTEKGKDVELRCDPISGHTALYWYRQSLGQGLEFLIYFQGNSAPDKSGLPSDRFSAERTGGSVSTLTIQRTQQEDSAVYLCASSLGPGGTSKETQYFGPGTRLLVL.

The gene calls are TRBV4-1 and TRBJ1-1, with TRBD1 identical over 9 bases. V gave up 0 bases and J gave up 0 bases; unmatched junction bases: 2. Germline-derived CDR1 and CDR2 are MGHRA and YSYEKL. There are 16 residues in the CDR3. CDR3 bases: TGCGCCAGCAGCCAAGACGGGACAGGGTTGAACACTGAAGCTTTCTTT. It codes for CASSQDGTGLNTEAFF.